The 24 T cell receptor beta chains in this list originate from one sample, sequenced in a study of vaccination and CD4 T cells after COVID-19. Oncomine TCR Beta short-read sequencing was applied to DNA from cultured CD4+ T cells. TCRdb re-derived calls from the PCR reads in MiXCR, one entry per CDR3 protein. The sample lists 15,000 to 20,000 distinct CDR3 sequences; around two fifths were seen once. The sample's treatment: approximately nine-day PBMC culture with coronavirus spike peptide pools or control peptides (ViraFEST assay). Their antigens are not known. The sample was CD4+ T cells from blood, cultured in vitro, taken after SARS-CoV-2 vaccination. The source is a human donor who had recovered from COVID-19.

This clonotype was counted only a few times. The chain recombines TRBV20-1 with TRBJ2-4; D not resolved. Per germline, CDR1 DFQATT and CDR2 SNEGSKA (reference sequence). The CDR3 is 12 residues long. Trimming cost V 4 bases and J 7 bases, with 11 bases left between them. In nucleotides, the CDR3 is TGCAGTGCTACTCCAGGCTGGAACATTCAGTACTTC. Translation gives CSATPGWNIQYF.

The rearrangement uses TRBV30 and TRBJ2-2; D is possibly TRBD2 (6 bases). Germline CDR1 reads GTSNPN; CDR2 reads SVGIG (reference sequence). The CDR3 covers 13 residues. V gave up 2 bases and J gave up 6 bases, with 10 bases separating them. CDR3 sequence reads: CAWSPRLAGELFF. CDR3 nucleotides: TGTGCCTGGAGTCCAAGACTAGCCGGGGAGCTGTTTTTT.

CDR3 coding DNA: TGTGCCAGCAGTCTCCTCTCTGGAAACACCATATATTTT. This codes for CASSLLSGNTIYF. The V gene is TRBV27, the J gene TRBJ1-3; D gene unclear. The CDR3 runs 13 residues. Germline CDR1 is MNHEY and CDR2 is SMNVEV (reference sequence). V was clipped by 5 bases and J by 0 bases, with 5 bases between them.

The chain recombines TRBV10-3 with TRBJ2-7; TRBD1 matches 9 bases. Trimming removed 4 bases from V and 3 bases from J; junction bases left unmatched: 7. The CDR3 covers 15 residues. The germline CDR1 and CDR2 sequences are ENHRY and SYGVKD. CDR3 in amino acids: CAISGYGTGNYEQYF. CDR3 nucleotides: TGTGCCATCAGTGGTTACGGGACAGGGAACTACGAGCAGTACTTC.

This clonotype has a handful of counts. This chain joins TRBV12-3 or TRBV12-4 and TRBJ2-3, with a possible D match to TRBD2 (6 bases). The CDR3 is made up of 14 amino acids. Trimming removed 7 bases from V and 0 bases from J, with 11 bases in between. The DNA of the CDR3 is TGTGCCAGCACAATAGCGGCCAGCACAGATACGCAGTATTTT. As protein: CASTIAASTDTQYF.

This clonotype has only a few counts. The chain joins TRBV27 to TRBJ2-7; D might be TRBD2 (6 bases). CDR3 length equals 14 residues. Trimming took off 10 bases at V and 4 bases at J, with 20 bases between the two ends. CDR1 and CDR2 (germline): MNHEY, SMNVEV (reference sequence). CDR3 sequence (DNA): TGTGCCAACCACTCTGGGAGGTTCGGGTACGAGCAGTACTTC. Its protein product is CANHSGRFGYEQYF.

This chain links TRBV5-1 with TRBJ2-2; 8 bases align to TRBD2. The V and J ends lost 4 bases and 3 bases, in that order; junction bases with no gene match: 8. Germline V gene sequence: CDR1 SGHRS, CDR2 YFSETQ. The CDR3 has 16 residues. Here the CDR3 reads CASSRSGRGDTGELFF. The CDR3 nucleotides read TGCGCCAGCAGCAGAAGCGGGAGAGGGGACACCGGGGAGCTGTTTTTT. The entire variable domain, with the rest obtained from reference TRBV5-1 and TRBJ2-2, is as follows: KAGVTQTPRYLIKTRGQQVTLSCSPISGHRSVSWYQQTPGQGLQFLFEYFSETQRNKGNFPGRFSGRQFSNSRSEMNVSTLELGDSALYLCASSRSGRGDTGELFFGEGSRLTVL.

The chain links TRBV18 to TRBJ2-5, with D possibly matching TRBD1 (6 bases). The V gene lost 3 bases and the J gene lost 4 bases, with 24 bases spanning the gap. The CDR3 runs to 18 residues. Per germline, CDR1 KGHSH and CDR2 LQKENI. The CDR3 region is CASSPFPSLQGIRETQYF. In DNA form, the CDR3 reads TGTGCCAGCTCACCTTTTCCCAGCCTACAGGGCATTCGAGAGACCCAGTACTTC.

A few counts support this clonotype. The genes are TRBV5-1 and TRBJ1-1; D uncertain. The CDR3 consists of 15 residues. Trimming shortened V by 1 base and J by 1 base, and 11 bases separated the two germline ends. Germline V gene sequence: CDR1 SGHRS, CDR2 YFSETQ. The CDR3 sequence is CASSLFRIENTEAFF. The CDR3 nucleotides are TGCGCCAGCAGCTTGTTCAGGATCGAGAACACTGAAGCTTTCTTT.

This clonotype counts as medium-sized. One end of the junction does not line up with germline, which may come from a read error. The genes are TRBV5-5 and TRBJ1-6; a possible D gene is TRBD1 (5 bases). The CDR3 runs to 15 residues. Looked up from germline, CDR1 is SGHKS and CDR2 is YYEKEE (reference sequence). CDR3 sequence (DNA): TGTGCCAGCAGTTTGGGAAGGGGAGGCAATTCACCCCTCCACTTT. Its translation is CASSLGRGGNSPLHF. The whole variable domain, remainder taken from reference TRBV5-5 and TRBJ1-6, is DAGVTQSPTHLIKTRGQQVTLRCSPISGHKSVSWYQQVLGQGPQFIFQYYEKEERGRGNFPDRFSARQFPNYSSELNVNALLLGDSALYLCASSLGRGGNSPLHFGNGTRLTVT.

The J gene is TRBJ1-5, the V gene TRBV20-1, with 8 bases aligning to TRBD1. The germline CDR1 and CDR2 sequences are DFQATT and SNEGSKA (reference sequence). The CDR3 runs to 16 residues. V was clipped by 5 bases and J by 4 bases; unmatched bases: 13. The CDR3 sequence is CSAYDFRQGMNQPQHF. CDR3 sequence (DNA): TGCAGTGCTTACGACTTCAGACAGGGGATGAATCAGCCCCAGCATTTT.

V and J are TRBV10-3 and TRBJ2-3, with D perhaps TRBD2 (5 bases). CDR1 and CDR2 from the germline V gene are ENHRY and SYGVKD. Deletions cut 2 bases from V and 2 bases from J, with 8 bases between. This CDR3 has 14 amino acids. CDR3 in DNA: TGTGCCATCAGTGAGGCGACTAACACAGATACGCAGTATTTT. It specifies CAISEATNTDTQYF.

J is TRBJ1-1 and V is TRBV29-1; D ambiguous. This CDR3 has 13 amino acids. Germline CDR1 SQVTM, CDR2 ANQGSEA. Trimming took 4 bases from V and 0 from J, leaving 9 bases between them. CDR3 in DNA: TGCAGCGTTGTGAGTCGGTTGAACACTGAAGCTTTCTTT. Translation gives CSVVSRLNTEAFF.

The chain employs TRBV19 and TRBJ2-7, with 8 bases fitting TRBD1. Trimming took 3 bases from V and 3 from J; bases not matched to a gene: 4. Germline CDR1 and CDR2: LNHDA and SQIVND (reference sequence). The CDR3 sequence is 14 residues long. The CDR3 is CASSIRTGIYEQYF. CDR3 DNA: TGTGCCAGTAGTATCCGGACAGGGATCTACGAGCAGTACTTC. Drawing the rest from reference TRBV19 and TRBJ2-7, the complete variable domain is DGGITQSPKYLFRKEGQNVTLSCEQNLNHDAMYWYRQDPGQGLRLIYYSQIVNDFQKGDIAEGYSVSREKKESFPLTVTSAQKNPTAFYLCASSIRTGIYEQYFGPGTRLTVT.

V usage is TRBV12-3 or TRBV12-4 and J usage is TRBJ2-7; the match to TRBD2 covers 7 bases. The ends lost 8 bases at V and 1 base at J; junction bases unmatched: 8. The CDR3 is 14 residues long. Here the CDR3 reads CASLLWGGSYEQYF. DNA for the CDR3: TGTGCCAGCCTTTTATGGGGGGGATCCTACGAGCAGTACTTC.

V and J are TRBV10-3 and TRBJ2-3; D possibly corresponds to TRBD1 (6 bases). The CDR3 contains 16 residues. The V end lost 10 bases, the J end lost 2 bases, and 22 bases lay between the germline ends. Germline V gives CDR1 ENHRY, CDR2 SYGVKD. As DNA, the CDR3 is TGTGCCAACCCGCGGCCACAGGGTAACTACACAGATACGCAGTATTTT. Its protein is CANPRPQGNYTDTQYF.

The rearrangement joins TRBV7-2 to TRBJ2-5, with TRBD1 matching 7 bases. J lost 1 base, V lost 5 bases, and 7 bases had no gene match. Germline V gives CDR1 SGHTA, CDR2 FQGNSA. This CDR3 contains 15 residues. CDR3 nucleotides: TGTGCCAGCAGCATTTCCGGGACAGCCCAAGAGACCCAGTACTTC. It is translated as CASSISGTAQETQYF. The variable domain in full, completed from reference TRBV7-2 and TRBJ2-5, reads GAGVSQSPSNKVTEKGKDVELRCDPISGHTALYWYRQSLGQGLEFLIYFQGNSAPDKSGLPSDRFSAERTGGSVSTLTIQRTQQEDSAVYLCASSISGTAQETQYFGPGTRLLVL.

The chain has TRBV12-3 or TRBV12-4 and TRBJ2-5, with 9 nucleotides matching TRBD2. This CDR3 is 15 amino acids long. The V gene end was trimmed by 0 bases and the J gene end by 4 bases; junction bases not matched to a gene: 3. CDR3 loop: CASSLAGTSLETQYF. CDR3 bases: TGTGCCAGCAGTTTAGCCGGGACTAGCCTAGAGACCCAGTACTTC.

The chain employs TRBV25-1 and TRBJ2-5, with D unclear. This CDR3 has 14 amino acids. The V and J ends lost 3 bases and 2 bases respectively, with 10 bases between them. Germline-derived CDR1 and CDR2 are MGHDK and SYGVNS. In DNA form, the CDR3 reads TGTGCCAGCAGTGACCGGGCCGGACAAGAGACCCAGTACTTC. As protein: CASSDRAGQETQYF.

This clonotype was counted only a few times. The chain employs TRBV10-3 and TRBJ2-3; 10 positions agree with TRBD2. This CDR3 has 15 residues. The germline CDR1 and CDR2 sequences are ENHRY and SYGVKD. The V and J ends lost 4 bases and 3 bases, in that order; junction bases with no gene match: 4. The CDR3 here is CAISAGLAETDTQYF. The DNA of the CDR3 is TGTGCCATCAGTGCCGGACTAGCGGAAACAGATACGCAGTATTTT.

The chain links TRBV28 to TRBJ2-3; TRBD1 is a possible D gene (6 bases). Germline values: CDR1 MDHEN, CDR2 SYDVKM. V shed 2 bases and J shed 2 bases, with 20 bases lying between them. CDR3 length: 18 amino acids. The CDR3 loop reads CASSLLGALISNTDTQYF. CDR3 sequence (DNA): TGTGCCAGCAGTTTACTGGGGGCCCTTATATCCAACACAGATACGCAGTATTTT.

This clonotype was recorded once. The chain employs TRBV2 and TRBJ2-7; 8 positions agree with TRBD1. The CDR3 runs 15 residues. V trimming: 4 bases; J trimming: 2 bases; junction bases outside the gene matches: 7. Germline values: CDR1 SNHLY, CDR2 FYNNEI. In nucleotides, the CDR3 is TGTGCCAGCAGTGGTGGACAGGGCCAGGCCTACGAGCAGTACTTC. Translating gives CASSGGQGQAYEQYF.

Remarks on this clonotype: At one boundary the junction diverges from the germline segment, which might be a read error. The chain joins TRBV7-2 to TRBJ1-2; 8 positions agree with TRBD1. The CDR3 is made up of 13 amino acids. Germline V CDR1 and CDR2: SGHTA, FQGNSA. CDR3 region: CASSRTGNFGYTF. In DNA form, the CDR3 reads TGTGCCAGCAGCAGGACAGGGAACTTTGGCTACACCTTC.

The chain joins TRBV10-3 to TRBJ2-7, with a weak D call TRBD2 (6 bases). Germline CDR1 and CDR2: ENHRY and SYGVKD. The CDR3 loop spans 13 amino acids. Trimming removed 4 bases at V and 3 bases at J, with 10 bases between. The CDR3 DNA follows: TGTGCCATCAGTGGGGCTAGCGACTACGAGCAGTACTTC. Its translation is CAISGASDYEQYF.